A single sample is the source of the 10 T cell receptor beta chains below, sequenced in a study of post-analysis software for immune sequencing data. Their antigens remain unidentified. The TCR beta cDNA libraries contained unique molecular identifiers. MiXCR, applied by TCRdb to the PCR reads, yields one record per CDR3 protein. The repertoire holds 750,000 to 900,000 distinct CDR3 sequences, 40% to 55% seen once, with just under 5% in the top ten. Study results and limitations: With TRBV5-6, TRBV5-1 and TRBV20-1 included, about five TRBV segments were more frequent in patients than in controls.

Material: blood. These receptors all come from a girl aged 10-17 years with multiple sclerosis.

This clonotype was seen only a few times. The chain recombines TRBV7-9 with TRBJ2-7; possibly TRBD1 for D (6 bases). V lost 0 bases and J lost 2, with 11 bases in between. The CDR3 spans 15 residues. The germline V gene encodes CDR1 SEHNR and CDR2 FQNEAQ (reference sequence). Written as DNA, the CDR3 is TGTGCCAGCAGCTTAGCCAGGGACACCACCTACGAGCAGTACTTC. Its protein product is CASSLARDTTYEQYF.

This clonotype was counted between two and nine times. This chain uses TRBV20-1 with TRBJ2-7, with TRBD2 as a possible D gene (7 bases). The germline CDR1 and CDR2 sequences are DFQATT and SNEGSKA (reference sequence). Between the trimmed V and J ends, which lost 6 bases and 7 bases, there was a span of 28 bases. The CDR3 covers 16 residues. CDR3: CSAGGPSGILDNEQYF. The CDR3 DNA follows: TGCAGTGCGGGGGGGCCTAGCGGTATACTTGACAATGAGCAGTACTTC.

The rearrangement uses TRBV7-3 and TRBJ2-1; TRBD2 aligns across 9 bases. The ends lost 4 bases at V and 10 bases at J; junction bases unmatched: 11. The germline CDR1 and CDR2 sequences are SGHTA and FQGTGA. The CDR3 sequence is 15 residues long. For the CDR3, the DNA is TGTGCCAGCAGCTCCGGCGCGGGAGGGGAATGGGAGCAGTTCTTC. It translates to CASSSGAGGEWEQFF.

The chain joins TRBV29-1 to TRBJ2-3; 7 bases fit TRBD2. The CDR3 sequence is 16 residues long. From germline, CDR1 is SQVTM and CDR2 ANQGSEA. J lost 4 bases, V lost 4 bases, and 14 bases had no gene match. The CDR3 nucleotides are TGCAGCGTTGTGTGGCGCCCTTGGACTAGTTCAGATACGCAGTATTTT. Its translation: CSVVWRPWTSSDTQYF.

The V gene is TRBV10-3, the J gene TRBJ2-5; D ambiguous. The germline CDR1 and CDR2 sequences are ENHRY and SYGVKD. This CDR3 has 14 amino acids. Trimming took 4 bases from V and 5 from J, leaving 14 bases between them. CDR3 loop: CAISGSLVGETQYF. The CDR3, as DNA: TGTGCCATCAGTGGGTCGTTGGTTGGGGAGACCCAGTACTTC.

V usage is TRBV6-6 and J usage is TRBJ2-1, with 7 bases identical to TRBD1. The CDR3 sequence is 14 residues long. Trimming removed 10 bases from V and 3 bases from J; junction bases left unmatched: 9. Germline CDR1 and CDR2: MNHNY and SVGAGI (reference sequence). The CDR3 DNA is TGTGCCATCAGCCGGACAGGCCTCTACAATGAGCAGTTCTTC. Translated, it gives CAISRTGLYNEQFF.

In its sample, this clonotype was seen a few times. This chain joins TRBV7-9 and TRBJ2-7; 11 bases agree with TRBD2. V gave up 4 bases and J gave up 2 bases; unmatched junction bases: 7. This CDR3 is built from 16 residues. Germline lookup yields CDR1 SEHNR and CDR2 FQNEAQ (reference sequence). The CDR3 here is CASSSPLAGGAYEQYF. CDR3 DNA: TGTGCCAGCAGCTCCCCTCTAGCGGGAGGCGCCTACGAGCAGTACTTC.

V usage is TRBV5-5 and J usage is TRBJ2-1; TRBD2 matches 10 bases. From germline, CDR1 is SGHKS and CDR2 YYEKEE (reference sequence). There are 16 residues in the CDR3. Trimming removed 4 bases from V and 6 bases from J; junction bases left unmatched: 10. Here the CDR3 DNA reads TGTGCCAGCAGCCCTAAAGGACTAGCGGACTCCAATGAGCAGTTCTTC. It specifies CASSPKGLADSNEQFF.

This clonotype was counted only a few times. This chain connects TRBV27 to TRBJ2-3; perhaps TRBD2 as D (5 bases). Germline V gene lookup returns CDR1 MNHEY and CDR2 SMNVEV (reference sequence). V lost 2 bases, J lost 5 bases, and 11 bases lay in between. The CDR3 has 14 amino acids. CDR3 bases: TGTGCCAGCAGTTTAGTGGGAGCGGTAGATACGCAGTATTTT. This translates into CASSLVGAVDTQYF.

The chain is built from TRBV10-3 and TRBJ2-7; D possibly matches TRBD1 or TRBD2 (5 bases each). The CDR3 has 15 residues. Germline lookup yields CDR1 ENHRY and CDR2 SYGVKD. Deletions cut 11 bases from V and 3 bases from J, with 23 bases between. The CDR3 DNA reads TGTGCCGCACAGAGCGGCCAGGGCCCGATCTACGAGCAGTACTTC. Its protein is CAAQSGQGPIYEQYF.